These 4 T cell receptor beta chains were sequenced from one sample in a study of blood T cells in healthy people across ages. A sample-barcoded 5' primer and a J-beta primer mix were used in a second PCR of roughly 6 to 11 cycles. From the 5' RACE reads, TCRdb called clonotypes with MiXCR, one entry per CDR3 protein. In the table there are roughly 930,000 distinct CDR3 sequences, around 49% of which are singletons. The sequenced material came from blood. The origin of the receptors is a man aged 30 to 45 in good health.

The rearrangement links TRBV7-2 to TRBJ2-2, with unresolved D. Germline assignment: CDR1 SGHTA and CDR2 FQGNSA. Trimming shortened V by 1 base and J by 7 bases, and 4 bases separated the two germline ends. This CDR3 is 12 amino acids long. Written as DNA, the CDR3 is TGTGCCAGCAGCTTAGTTGGCGGGGAGCTGTTTTTT. Protein: CASSLVGGELFF.

CDR3 nucleotide sequence: TGTGCCAGCAGTTACGTAGGGGGTGTCACTGAAGCTTTCTTT. As protein: CASSYVGGVTEAFF. This chain connects TRBV6-2 or TRBV6-3 to TRBJ1-1; D perhaps matches TRBD1 (6 bases). Germline values: CDR1 MNHEY, CDR2 SVGEGT. The V and J ends lost 2 bases and 4 bases respectively, with 11 bases between them. This CDR3 has 14 residues.

The V and J genes are TRBV24-1 and TRBJ1-2; 12 bases fit TRBD1. Germline CDR1 reads KGHDR; CDR2 reads SFDVKD. After removal of 4 bases from V and 8 bases from J, the junction contained 4 bases not matched to a gene. This CDR3 comprises 14 residues. The CDR3 region has the DNA TGTGCCACCAGTGACCATGGGACAGGGGGCGGCTACACCTTC. The encoded protein is CATSDHGTGGGYTF.

The gene calls are TRBV20-1 and TRBJ2-1, with D unclear. CDR1 is DFQATT and CDR2 is SNEGSKA in the germline V gene (reference sequence). The CDR3 extends over 12 amino acids. Trimming pared 5 bases from V and 7 bases from J, leaving 12 bases between. DNA of the CDR3: TGCAGTGCTGATACCGGGTCTAATGAGCAGTTCTTC. Amino acid sequence: CSADTGSNEQFF.